Listed here are 14 T cell receptor beta chains from one sample, sequenced in a study of blood T cell repertoires in COVID-19. Clones were sequenced by immunoSEQ multiplex PCR, and TCRdb holds only the in-frame ones, with some missing. The sample includes 190,000 or so clones, around 85% of them seen just once. Sequenced sample: peripheral blood. These receptors came from a man aged 50-60 years who had recovered from COVID-19.

A few counts support this clone. The chain has TRBV30 and TRBJ1-1; D possibly corresponds to TRBD1 (5 bases). Germline V gene data show CDR1 as GTSNPN and CDR2 as SVGIG (reference sequence). The germline V and J ends were trimmed by 3 bases and 1 base, with 9 bases remaining between them. The CDR3 spans 13 residues. The DNA for the CDR3 is TGTGCCTGGAGGTGGCAGGGGAACACTGAAGCTTTCTTT. Protein: CAWRWQGNTEAFF.

V gene TRBV6-5 combines with J gene TRBJ1-3; D is undetermined. This CDR3 has 13 amino acids. CDR1 MNHEY and CDR2 SVGAGI come from the germline V gene. The V and J ends lost 11 bases and 5 bases respectively, with 16 bases between them. Written as DNA, the CDR3 is TGTGCCTCACGCCCGGGTGGAAGAAACACCATATATTTT. It translates to CASRPGGRNTIYF.

V usage is TRBV25-1 and J usage is TRBJ1-1; D may be TRBD1 (5 bases). Looked up from germline, CDR1 is MGHDK and CDR2 is SYGVNS. Trimming took 1 base from V and 4 from J, leaving 19 bases between them. CDR3 length: 17 residues. The CDR3 reads CASSESGAAARFTEAFF. CDR3 DNA: TGTGCCAGCAGTGAATCTGGGGCAGCCGCCCGTTTCACTGAAGCTTTCTTT.

This clone was seen a handful of times. The chain has TRBV7-2 and TRBJ2-3, with D possibly being TRBD2 (6 bases). The germline V gene has CDR1 SGHTA and CDR2 FQGNSA. CDR3 length: 14 residues. Trimming left V 4 bases short and J 6 bases short, with 14 bases between. Here the CDR3 DNA reads TGTGCCAGCAGCTCGGCTGGTGGGAGGGATACGCAGTATTTT. It encodes CASSSAGGRDTQYF.

The gene calls are TRBV7-9 and TRBJ2-7; D is perhaps TRBD2 (7 bases). The CDR3 has 14 amino acids. Germline V gives CDR1 SEHNR, CDR2 FQNEAQ (reference sequence). The V gene lost 7 bases and the J gene lost 5 bases, with 18 bases spanning the gap. CDR3 in amino acids: CASNRGGGGHEQYF. The CDR3, as DNA: TGTGCCAGCAACCGCGGGGGCGGAGGGCACGAGCAGTACTTC.

The V gene is TRBV6-5, the J gene TRBJ1-3; D remains ambiguous. This CDR3 region has 11 residues. V gave up 8 bases and J gave up 0 bases, with 2 bases separating them. Germline V gene lookup returns CDR1 MNHEY and CDR2 SVGAGI. The CDR3 sequence is CASHSGNTIYF. The CDR3 DNA is TGTGCCAGCCACTCTGGAAACACCATATATTTT.

The table lists this clone with a count of one. V usage is TRBV5-1 and J usage is TRBJ2-2; 7 nucleotides line up with TRBD2. V gave up 1 base and J gave up 5 bases; unmatched junction bases: 8. CDR3 length: 16 amino acids. Germline CDR1 and CDR2: SGHRS and YFSETQ. This CDR3 is CASSLSRGVETGELFF. The CDR3 DNA reads TGCGCCAGCAGCTTGTCTCGGGGGGTAGAAACCGGGGAGCTGTTTTTT.

V usage is TRBV4-1 and J usage is TRBJ2-2; the match to TRBD1 covers 10 bases. Germline CDR1 and CDR2: MGHRA and YSYEKL. The ends lost 2 bases at V and 7 bases at J; junction bases unmatched: 7. The length of the CDR3 is 16 residues. CDR3 sequence: CASSQIDRGPNGELFF. In DNA, the CDR3 is TGCGCCAGCAGCCAAATAGACAGGGGGCCAAACGGGGAGCTGTTTTTT.

The table lists this clone with a few counts. The V and J genes are TRBV18 and TRBJ2-7; D uncertain. V lost 3 bases and J 0 bases, leaving 15 bases between the germline ends. The CDR3 length is 16 residues. The germline gives CDR1 KGHSH, CDR2 LQKENI. The CDR3 here is CASSPLSSASSYEQYF. CDR3 coding DNA: TGTGCCAGCTCACCTCTGTCCAGCGCGAGCTCCTACGAGCAGTACTTC.

V gene TRBV4-1 combines with J gene TRBJ2-1, with D maybe TRBD2 (5 bases). Looked up from germline, CDR1 is MGHRA and CDR2 is YSYEKL. This CDR3 contains 16 residues. With 7 bases removed from V and 2 bases from J, the gap between germline ends came to 18 bases. DNA of the CDR3: TGCGCCAGCACGGAGGCGGAGCGAATAACCTACAATGAGCAGTTCTTC. Translated, it gives CASTEAERITYNEQFF.

This rearrangement joins TRBV7-9 to TRBJ2-4; 8 bases match TRBD1. Germline V CDR1 and CDR2: SEHNR, FQNEAQ (reference sequence). The CDR3 has 17 residues. Losses at the gene ends were 1 base for V and 3 bases for J; bases not matched to a gene: 8. The CDR3 bases are TGTGCCAGCAGCTTAGGATTAGACAGGGGCCGCAAAAACATTCAGTACTTC. Protein product: CASSLGLDRGRKNIQYF.

The chain uses TRBV29-1 and TRBJ2-7; 8 bases are a match to TRBD2. The CDR3 is 16 residues long. Germline V gene sequence: CDR1 SQVTM, CDR2 ANQGSEA. Germline trimming cut 6 bases from V and 5 bases from J; bases unmatched to any gene: 18. CDR3 sequence (DNA): TGCAGCGTGAACCCGCAGGGGACTAGTTTTAACGACGAGCAGTACTTC. Translated: CSVNPQGTSFNDEQYF.

This clone has more than one count but fewer than ten. CDR3: CAISPPSSYNEQFF. CDR3 sequence (DNA): TGTGCCATCAGCCCGCCGAGCTCCTACAATGAGCAGTTCTTC. V gene TRBV10-3 combines with J gene TRBJ2-1; D is uncertain. Per germline, CDR1 ENHRY and CDR2 SYGVKD. V was cut by 6 bases and J by 0 bases, with 9 bases left in between. The CDR3 loop spans 14 amino acids.

The rearrangement uses TRBV28 and TRBJ2-7; 9 positions agree with TRBD2. J lost 2 bases, V lost 5 bases, and 7 bases had no gene match. Germline V CDR1 and CDR2: MDHEN, SYDVKM. The CDR3 is made up of 15 amino acids. CDR3 DNA sequence: TGTGCCAGCAGTAGCCCGACTAGCGGCCCCTACGAGCAGTACTTC. Protein sequence: CASSSPTSGPYEQYF.